The 19 T cell receptor beta chains given below trace back to one sample, sequenced in a study of T cell clones after liver transplantation. Profiled with immunoSEQ multiplex PCR; TCRdb holds only in-frame clones, not every one. The sample holds about 120,000 clones, approximately 90% seen once. Source: CD4+ T cells from blood, taken 12 months after liver transplant. Source of these receptors: a human patient who received a liver transplant. A share of the T cells may be of graft donor origin.

The chain employs TRBV2 and TRBJ2-4; D might be TRBD1 or TRBD2, each matching 7 bases. CDR3 size: 17 residues. V was cut by 5 bases and J by 7 bases, with 24 bases left in between. Germline values: CDR1 SNHLY, CDR2 FYNNEI. The DNA of the CDR3 is TGTGCCAGCAGTCTACAGGGGTTGGGAGGGCCGGATAACATTCAGTACTTC. This gives the protein CASSLQGLGGPDNIQYF.

The V and J genes are TRBV5-3 and TRBJ2-7, with D tentatively TRBD2 (6 bases). TRBV5-3 counts as an open reading frame of uncertain function. The CDR3 covers 14 residues. V lost 3 bases and J 5 bases, leaving 15 bases between the germline ends. The CDR3 DNA reads TGTGCCAGAAGCTCCGGGGACTTTCCAGACGAGCAGTACTTC. Its translation: CARSSGDFPDEQYF.

The CDR3: CASSLMAASSYNEQFF. The CDR3 DNA reads as TGTGCCAGCAGCTTAATGGCGGCCAGCTCCTACAATGAGCAGTTCTTC. This rearrangement joins TRBV7-3 to TRBJ2-1; D ambiguous. The CDR3 totals 16 residues. Germline-derived CDR1 and CDR2 are SGHTA and FQGTGA. Between the trimmed V and J ends, which lost 1 base and 0 bases, there was a span of 10 bases.

CDR3 region: CASSLSGVGGEKLFF. The CDR3 region has the DNA TGCGCCAGCAGCTTGTCCGGGGTTGGTGGTGAAAAACTGTTTTTT. V usage is TRBV5-1 and J usage is TRBJ1-4; no clear D. This CDR3 is 15 amino acids long. Germline CDR1 SGHRS, CDR2 YFSETQ. Trimming took off 1 base at V and 7 bases at J, with 14 bases between the two ends.

This clone is a singleton in its sample. The rearrangement links TRBV7-2 to TRBJ1-2, with unresolved D. Trimming took off 5 bases at V and 7 bases at J, with 14 bases between the two ends. Germline CDR1 is SGHTA and CDR2 is FQGNSA. This CDR3 is built from 13 residues. CDR3 sequence (DNA): TGTGCCAGCAGCCCCGGGGAGGGTTTTGGCTACACCTTC. Amino acids: CASSPGEGFGYTF.

The gene calls are TRBV2 and TRBJ1-5, with 9 positions matching TRBD1. Looked up from germline, CDR1 is SNHLY and CDR2 is FYNNEI. The junction had 13 bases not matched to a gene; V was cut back by 7 bases and J by 0 bases. CDR3 length equals 18 residues. CDR3 coding DNA: TGTGCCAGCAACGTAATCGGAGGACAGGGGTATAGCAATCAGCCCCAGCATTTT. It is translated as CASNVIGGQGYSNQPQHF.

The chain uses TRBV11-3 and TRBJ2-7; 12 bases align to TRBD2. CDR3 length: 17 amino acids. V was clipped by 8 bases and J by 4 bases; unmatched bases: 15. Looked up from germline, CDR1 is SGHNT and CDR2 is YENEEA. The CDR3 nucleotides read TGTGCCAGCCGGAAGGGGCTAGCGGGAGGGCCGGCGTACGAGCAGTACTTC. Its translation is CASRKGLAGGPAYEQYF.

The chain is built from TRBV7-3 and TRBJ1-5, with 8 bases matching TRBD1. The V gene end was trimmed by 8 bases and the J gene end by 3 bases; junction bases not matched to a gene: 12. The CDR3 spans 16 residues. Germline V gene lookup returns CDR1 SGHTA and CDR2 FQGTGA. CDR3 amino acids: CASRRGQGENNQPQHF. The DNA of the CDR3 is TGTGCCAGCCGAAGAGGACAGGGCGAAAACAATCAGCCCCAGCATTTT.

The CDR3 is CAWSVRRQGILNQPQHF. The CDR3 DNA follows: TGTGCCTGGAGTGTACGTCGGCAGGGGATTCTCAATCAGCCCCAGCATTTT. J is TRBJ1-5 and V is TRBV30; possible D gene TRBD1, 6 bases. V lost 0 bases to trimming and J lost 3 bases, with 18 bases between them. The CDR3 has 17 amino acids. CDR1 and CDR2 (germline): GTSNPN, SVGIG (reference sequence).

This clone was found once. V and J are TRBV4-3 and TRBJ1-2; D is possibly TRBD1 (5 bases). Germline assignment: CDR1 LGHNA and CDR2 YSLEER. V was pared by 0 bases and J by 3 bases, with 11 bases between. The CDR3 sequence is 15 residues long. This CDR3 reads CASSQEGRGDYGYTF. The DNA of the CDR3 is TGCGCCAGCAGCCAAGAGGGACGGGGAGACTATGGCTACACCTTC.

V is TRBV11-3 and J is TRBJ2-3, with 9 bases that match TRBD2. Germline lookup yields CDR1 SGHNT and CDR2 YENEEA. V shed 5 bases, J shed 0 bases, and the junction held 9 bases outside the gene matches. The CDR3 runs 17 residues. CDR3 in amino acids: CASSRQLAGISTDTQYF. CDR3 DNA: TGTGCCAGCAGCCGGCAACTAGCGGGTATCAGCACAGATACGCAGTATTTT.

V gene TRBV25-1 combines with J gene TRBJ2-1; possible D gene TRBD1, 6 bases. There are 17 residues in the CDR3. The V and J ends lost 3 bases and 0 bases respectively, with 15 bases between them. CDR1 and CDR2 from the germline V gene are MGHDK and SYGVNS. CDR3 amino acids: CASSDPYRGSSYNEQFF. CDR3 DNA: TGTGCCAGCAGTGACCCCTATAGGGGGAGCTCCTACAATGAGCAGTTCTTC.

This chain connects TRBV21-1 to TRBJ2-7; TRBD2 reflects the table's D call only, with no check against the DNA. TRBV21-1 is a listed pseudogene. The CDR3 is 15 amino acids. The CDR3 loop reads CASSKEPAGPDEQYF. For the CDR3, the DNA is TGTGCCAGCAGCAAAGAACCAGCGGGACCCGACGAGCAGTACTTC.

This chain connects TRBV7-9 to TRBJ2-7, with D unresolved. The CDR3 is 12 residues long. Trimming took off 5 bases at V and 3 bases at J, with 8 bases between the two ends. Germline V CDR1 and CDR2: SEHNR, FQNEAQ (reference sequence). The CDR3 reads CASSAWNYEQYF. As DNA, the CDR3 is TGTGCCAGCAGCGCTTGGAACTACGAGCAGTACTTC.

This chain uses TRBV27 with TRBJ2-4; TRBD1 matches at 11 bases. CDR1 is MNHEY and CDR2 is SMNVEV in the germline V gene (reference sequence). J was trimmed by 1 base and V by 4 bases; bases with no gene match: 3. The CDR3 length is 16 residues. CDR3 sequence reads: CASSWTGGTAKNIQYF. In DNA, the CDR3 is TGTGCCAGCAGTTGGACAGGGGGCACGGCCAAAAACATTCAGTACTTC.

V gene TRBV11-3 combines with J gene TRBJ2-1; 8 bases align to TRBD2. Trimming removed 5 bases from V and 7 bases from J; junction bases left unmatched: 16. Germline lookup yields CDR1 SGHNT and CDR2 YENEEA. CDR3 length equals 17 residues. CDR3 in amino acids: CASSPREAGAPKNEQFF. The CDR3, as DNA: TGTGCCAGCAGCCCCCGGGAAGCGGGAGCCCCTAAGAATGAGCAGTTCTTC.

The V gene is TRBV4-1, the J gene TRBJ1-1; D unclear. This CDR3 contains 13 residues. Looked up from germline, CDR1 is MGHRA and CDR2 is YSYEKL. The V and J ends lost 1 base and 6 bases respectively, with 9 bases between them. The chain's CDR3 is CASSQVGLAEAFF. As DNA, the CDR3 is TGCGCCAGCAGCCAAGTAGGGTTGGCTGAAGCTTTCTTT.

The J gene is TRBJ2-3, the V gene TRBV28; 8 nucleotides match TRBD1. Losses at the gene ends were 6 bases for V and 2 bases for J; bases not matched to a gene: 10. Germline CDR1 MDHEN, CDR2 SYDVKM. The CDR3 totals 16 residues. CDR3 sequence reads: CASSIRDRRYTDTQYF. DNA for the CDR3: TGTGCCAGCAGCATTCGGGACAGGAGATACACAGATACGCAGTATTTT.

This clone appeared once. The V call is TRBV18, the J call TRBJ2-4; TRBD2 agrees at 13 bases. The CDR3 runs to 17 residues. Germline loops: CDR1 KGHSH, CDR2 LQKENI. Germline trimming cut 5 bases from V and 4 bases from J; bases unmatched to any gene: 8. The CDR3 nucleotides read TGTGCCAGCTCATCACTCGGACTAGCGGGAGCAAAAAACATTCAGTACTTC. It is translated as CASSSLGLAGAKNIQYF.